This T cell receptor (beta chain) was captured in a study of CD8 T cells in ankylosing spondylitis. In making TCR beta libraries, quantitative 5'-RACE with molecular barcodes was used. TCRdb analysed the 5' RACE reads with MiXCR anew, one entry per CDR3 protein. The sample shows over 400,000 distinct CDR3 sequences, approximately 26% of them seen only once. To note about this clonotype: The antigen remains unidentified.

Points from the study as a whole: Significant enrichment of disease-linked clones was reportedly seen in matched ankylosing spondylitis synovial fluid. Earlier work had already found some motif variants in reactive arthritis synovial fluid and blood. Disease-associated clonotypes exhibited CD8+ identity and were relatively infrequent in peripheral blood. A motif of eight or nine highly homologous TCR beta variants was seen as apparently characteristic of ankylosing spondylitis blood.

Per germline, CDR1 DFQATT and CDR2 SNEGSKA (reference sequence). The CDR3 runs 14 residues. Trimming removed 3 bases at V and 0 bases at J, with 9 bases between. The receptor comes from a male donor with ankylosing spondylitis. The gene calls are TRBV20-1 and TRBJ1-3; no firm D call. Sequencing input: blood, either unsorted or a sorted T cell fraction (not recorded which). CDR3 residues: CSASGPFSGNTIYF. The CDR3 DNA is TGCAGTGCTAGTGGTCCGTTCTCTGGAAACACCATATATTTT.